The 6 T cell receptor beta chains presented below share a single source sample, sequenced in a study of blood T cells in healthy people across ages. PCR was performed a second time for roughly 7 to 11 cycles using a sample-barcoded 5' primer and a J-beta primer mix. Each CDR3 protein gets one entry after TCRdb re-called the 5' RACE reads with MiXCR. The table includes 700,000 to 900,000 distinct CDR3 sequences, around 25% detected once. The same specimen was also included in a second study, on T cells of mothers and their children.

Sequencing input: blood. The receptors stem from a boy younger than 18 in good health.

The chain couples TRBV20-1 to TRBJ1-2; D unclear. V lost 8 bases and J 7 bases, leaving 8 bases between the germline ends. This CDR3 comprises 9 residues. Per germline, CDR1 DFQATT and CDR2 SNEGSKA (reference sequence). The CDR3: CSSSGGYTF. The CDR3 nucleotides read TGCAGTTCATCAGGTGGCTACACCTTC.

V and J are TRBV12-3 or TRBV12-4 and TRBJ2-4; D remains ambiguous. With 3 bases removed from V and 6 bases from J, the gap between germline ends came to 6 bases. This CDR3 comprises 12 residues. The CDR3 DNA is TGTGCCAGCAGTTTGAGCCGAAACATTCAGTACTTC. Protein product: CASSLSRNIQYF.

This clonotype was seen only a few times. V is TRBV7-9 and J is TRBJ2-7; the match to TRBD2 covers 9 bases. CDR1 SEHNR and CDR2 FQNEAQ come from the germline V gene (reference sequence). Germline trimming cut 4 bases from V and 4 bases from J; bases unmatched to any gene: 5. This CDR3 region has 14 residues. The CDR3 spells CASSSTSGQYEQYF. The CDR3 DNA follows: TGTGCCAGCAGCTCGACTAGCGGCCAATACGAGCAGTACTTC.

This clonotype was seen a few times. CDR3 DNA sequence: TGTGCCAGCAGTTTCTGGGGGGATGAGCAGTTCTTC. Translated, it gives CASSFWGDEQFF. V and J are TRBV12-3 or TRBV12-4 and TRBJ2-1; weak D call: TRBD2 (6 bases). V lost 3 bases, J lost 8 bases, and 8 bases lay in between. This CDR3 region has 12 residues.

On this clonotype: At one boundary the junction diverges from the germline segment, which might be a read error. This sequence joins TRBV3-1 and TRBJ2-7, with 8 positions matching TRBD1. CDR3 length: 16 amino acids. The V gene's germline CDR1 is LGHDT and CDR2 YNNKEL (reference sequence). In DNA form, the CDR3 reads TGTACCAGCAGCCCGGTGCCGGACAGGGTCCTTTACGAGCAGTACTTC. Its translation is CTSSPVPDRVLYEQYF.

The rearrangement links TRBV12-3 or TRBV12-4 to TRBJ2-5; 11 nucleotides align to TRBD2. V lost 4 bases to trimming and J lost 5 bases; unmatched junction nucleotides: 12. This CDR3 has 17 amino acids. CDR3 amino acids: CASSSGLAGLFGETQYF. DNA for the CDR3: TGTGCCAGCAGTTCCGGACTAGCGGGCTTGTTTGGTGAGACCCAGTACTTC.